This T cell receptor (beta chain) was sequenced for a study of cytomegalovirus exposure and HLA in healthy donors. The PCR made use of 60 Vbeta and 13 Jbeta primers. Some clones are missing from TCRdb's copy, which holds only in-frame ones; the method was immunoSEQ multiplex PCR. The sample includes tens of thousands of clones. On this clone: Its target is unknown.

Study-wide points: Previous analysis showed most TCR beta V segments were productive about 87% or about 30% of the time. Usually a TCR sequence was rare, but some public TCRs were found in many donors. Several V segments, TRBV6-2 and TRBV6-3 among them, could not be told apart and were dropped. Overall, under 200 TCR beta chains were annotated as cytomegalovirus-associated.

CDR1 is LGHNA and CDR2 is YNFKEQ in the germline V gene. This CDR3 contains 16 residues. V was clipped by 0 bases and J by 4 bases, with 13 bases between them. The rearrangement links TRBV4-2 to TRBJ1-5; the D is unclear. The source is a female donor in good health and CMV-seropositive. Sequencing was performed on PBMCs. Here the CDR3 reads CASSQEIGQTNQPQHF. CDR3 DNA sequence: TGTGCCAGCAGCCAAGAAATCGGTCAGACTAATCAGCCCCAGCATTTT.